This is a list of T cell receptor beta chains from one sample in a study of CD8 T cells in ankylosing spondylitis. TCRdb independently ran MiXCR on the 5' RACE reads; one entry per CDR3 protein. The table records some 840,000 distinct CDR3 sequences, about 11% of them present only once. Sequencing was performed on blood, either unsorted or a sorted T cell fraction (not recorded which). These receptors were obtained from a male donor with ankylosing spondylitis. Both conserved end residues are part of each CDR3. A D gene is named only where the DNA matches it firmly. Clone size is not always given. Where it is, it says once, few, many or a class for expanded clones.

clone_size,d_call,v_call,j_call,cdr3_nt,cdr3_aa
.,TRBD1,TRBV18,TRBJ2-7,TGTGCCAGCTCCTTGGGACAGGGTATAACCTACGAGCAGTACTTC,CASSLGQGITYEQYF
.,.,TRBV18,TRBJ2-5,TGTGCCAGCTCACAATACAGGATCCAAGAGACCCAGTACTTC,CASSQYRIQETQYF
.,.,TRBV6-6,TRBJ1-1,TGTGCCAGCAGTTACTCGGGTTGGTTT,CASSYSGWF
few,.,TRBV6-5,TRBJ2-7,TGTGCCAGCAGTTACCTGGGAACCTACGAGCAGTACTTC,CASSYLGTYEQYF
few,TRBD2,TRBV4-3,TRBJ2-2,TGCGCCAGCAGCCAAGACCTTGCGGGGGGTGTGGAGCTGTTTTTT,CASSQDLAGGVELFF
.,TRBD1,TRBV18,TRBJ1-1,TGTGCCAGCTCACCCAGCGCCCAGGGGGCTAGTACTGAAGCTTTCTTT,CASSPSAQGASTEAFF
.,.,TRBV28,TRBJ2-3,TGTGCCAGCAGCCCTGGACAGCCCGGCGCAGATACGCAGTATTTT,CASSPGQPGADTQYF
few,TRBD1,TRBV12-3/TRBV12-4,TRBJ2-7,TGTGCCAGCAGTTTCGGTACCGGGACAGGGGGCTACGAGCAGTACTTC,CASSFGTGTGGYEQYF
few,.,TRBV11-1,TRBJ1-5,TGTGCCAGCAGCTTCTTTAGTTTTACGGGGCCTCGATATAGCAATCAGCCCCAGCATTTT,CASSFFSFTGPRYSNQPQHF
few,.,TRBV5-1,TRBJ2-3,TGCGCCAGCAGCACCCTGCAGAGGACTAGCACAGATACGCAGTATTTT,CASSTLQRTSTDTQYF
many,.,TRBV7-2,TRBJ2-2,TGTGCCAGCAGCTACAGGGCAGGGACCGGGGAGCTGTTTTTT,CASSYRAGTGELFF
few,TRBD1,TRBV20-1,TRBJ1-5,TGCAGTGCTAGAGTTGCCGGGACAGGGTGGGAACAGCCCCAGCATTTT,CSARVAGTGWEQPQHF
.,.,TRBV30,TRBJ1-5,TGTGCCTGGAGTGAAAAAGGCATACGGCCCCAGCATTTT,CAWSEKGIRPQHF
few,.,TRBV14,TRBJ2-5,TGTGCCAGCAGCCAAGATTTGACTCGTCAAGAGACCCAGTACTTC,CASSQDLTRQETQYF
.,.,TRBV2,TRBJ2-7,TGTGCCAGCAGTGAAGCAGGCAGGTCTCCCTACGAGCAGTACTTC,CASSEAGRSPYEQYF
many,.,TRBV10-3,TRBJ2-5,TGTGCCATCAGTGAGGCCGATTACCAAGAGACCCAGTACTTC,CAISEADYQETQYF
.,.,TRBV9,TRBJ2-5,TGTGCCAGCAGCGTAGAGCGAACAGCAAAGACCCAGTACTTC,CASSVERTAKTQYF
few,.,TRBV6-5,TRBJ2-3,TGTGCCAGCAGTTACTCTCTAGCCGGGGGTGAAGATACGCAGTATTTT,CASSYSLAGGEDTQYF
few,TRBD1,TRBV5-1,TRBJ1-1,TGCGCCAGCAGCATGGGACAGGGGGTCACTGAAGCTTTCTTT,CASSMGQGVTEAFF
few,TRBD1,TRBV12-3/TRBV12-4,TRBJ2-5,TGTGCCAGCAGCCTAGGTCCGGGACAGGGCCAAGAGACCCAGTACTTC,CASSLGPGQGQETQYF
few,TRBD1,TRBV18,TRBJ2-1,TGTGCCAGCTCACGCAGGACAGGGGACTACAATGAGCAGTTCTTC,CASSRRTGDYNEQFF
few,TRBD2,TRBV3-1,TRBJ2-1,TGTGCCAGCAGCCCTCAACTAGCGGCGAACAATGAGCAGTTCTTC,CASSPQLAANNEQFF
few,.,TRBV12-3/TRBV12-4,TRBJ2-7,TGTGCCAGCAGTTCCCCACAGAGCCCCTACGAGCAGTACTTC,CASSSPQSPYEQYF